These 25 T cell receptor beta chains came from one sample sequenced in a study of radiation and T cells in renal cell carcinoma. Using immunoSEQ multiplex PCR, the repertoire was profiled, and TCRdb retains in-frame clones only, with some absent. This table holds about 130,000 clones, approximately 82% found once. Time point indicated: baseline pretreatment blood. Treatment denoted: 15 Gy SBRT to primary tumor, nephrectomy 4 weeks later. The specimen comprised blood, sampled from a patient whose treatment included radiotherapy and nephrectomy. These receptors all stem from a woman aged 55-69 years with renal cell carcinoma.

This clone was recorded a few times. The rearrangement uses TRBV7-6 and TRBJ1-2; TRBD1 agrees at 9 bases. Looked up from germline, CDR1 is SGHVS and CDR2 is FNYEAQ. Trimming removed 1 base from V and 6 bases from J; junction bases left unmatched: 3. The CDR3 runs to 14 residues. For the CDR3, the DNA is TGTGCCAGCAGCTTAGGACAGGGGGGAAATGGCTACACCTTC. Protein: CASSLGQGGNGYTF.

CDR3 sequence (DNA): TGTGCCAGTAGTACCATCAGTAGTTCCTACGAGCAGTACTTC. Translated, it gives CASSTISSSYEQYF. The V gene is TRBV19, the J gene TRBJ2-7; D is undetermined. This CDR3 region has 14 residues. V lost 4 bases and J lost 1, with 11 bases in between. Per the germline V gene, CDR1 is LNHDA and CDR2 is SQIVND (reference sequence).

This chain joins TRBV6-6 and TRBJ2-7, with 8 bases aligning to TRBD1. V lost 2 bases to trimming and J lost 12 bases; unmatched junction nucleotides: 12. In germline, CDR1 is MNHNY, CDR2 SVGAGI (reference sequence). The CDR3 extends over 14 amino acids. CDR3 sequence (DNA): TGTGCCAGCAGTTACACAGACAGGGGTCAGCAGTGGTACTTC. This gives the protein CASSYTDRGQQWYF.

This rearrangement joins TRBV6-1 to TRBJ1-1, with D tentatively TRBD1 (6 bases). In germline, CDR1 is MNHNS, CDR2 SASEGT. V lost 3 bases, J lost 2 bases, and 10 bases lay in between. CDR3 length: 14 amino acids. This CDR3 is CASSETGRNTEAFF. The DNA of the CDR3 is TGTGCCAGCAGTGAGACAGGACGAAACACTGAAGCTTTCTTT.

The chain combines TRBV5-1 with TRBJ1-1; no firm D call. There are 13 residues in the CDR3. Trimming took 2 bases from V and 4 from J, leaving 9 bases between them. In germline, CDR1 is SGHRS, CDR2 YFSETQ. The CDR3 here is CASSLWGSTEAFF. CDR3 bases: TGCGCCAGCAGCTTATGGGGAAGCACTGAAGCTTTCTTT.

The chain uses TRBV9 and TRBJ1-4, with 9 bases identical to TRBD1. V shed 3 bases and J 5 bases; nucleotides not matched to a gene: 5. The CDR3 sequence is 15 residues long. CDR1 is SGDLS, CDR2 YYNGEE, per germline. CDR3 DNA sequence: TGTGCCAGCAGCGAGGGGGGGACAGGGAATGAAAAACTGTTTTTT. Translated, it gives CASSEGGTGNEKLFF.

This sequence joins TRBV7-4 and TRBJ1-5; maybe TRBD1 (5 bases). The CDR3 is 15 amino acids. CDR1 and CDR2 (germline): SGHVT, SQSDAQ. V lost 1 base to trimming and J lost 1 base, with 8 bases between them. This chain's CDR3 is CASSLVGDSNQPQHF. The DNA of the CDR3 is TGTGCCAGCAGCTTAGTAGGGGACAGCAATCAGCCCCAGCATTTT.

The genes are TRBV7-2 and TRBJ2-3; D gene ambiguous. CDR1 and CDR2 from the germline V gene are SGHTA and FQGNSA. The V and J ends lost 6 bases and 2 bases respectively, with 9 bases between them. This CDR3 region has 13 residues. The CDR3 DNA follows: TGTGCCAGCAGACGCGATCTCACAGATACGCAGTATTTT. Its protein is CASRRDLTDTQYF.

This clone was observed once. The rearrangement joins TRBV5-1 to TRBJ2-3; 12 bases map to TRBD2. This CDR3 comprises 15 residues. CDR1 SGHRS and CDR2 YFSETQ come from the germline V gene. The ends lost 2 bases at V and 4 bases at J; junction bases unmatched: 2. CDR3: CASSFLAGGADTQYF. The CDR3 DNA is TGCGCCAGCAGCTTTCTAGCGGGGGGGGCAGATACGCAGTATTTT. Filled out from reference TRBV5-1 and TRBJ2-3, the complete variable domain reads KAGVTQTPRYLIKTRGQQVTLSCSPISGHRSVSWYQQTPGQGLQFLFEYFSETQRNKGNFPGRFSGRQFSNSRSEMNVSTLELGDSALYLCASSFLAGGADTQYFGPGTRLTVL.

Written as DNA, the CDR3 is TGTGCCAGCAGTGACTTGGGGAATGAGCAGTTCTTC. Protein product: CASSDLGNEQFF. The rearrangement uses TRBV6-1 and TRBJ2-1; D unclear. V was trimmed by 3 bases and J by 7 bases, leaving 7 bases between them. Germline V CDR1 and CDR2: MNHNS, SASEGT. CDR3 length: 12 amino acids.

The chain has TRBV5-1 and TRBJ2-2, with 7 bases fitting TRBD2. J gave up 3 bases and V 9 bases, and 8 bases lay outside the gene matches. This CDR3 spans 14 amino acids. CDR1 and CDR2 (germline): SGHRS, YFSETQ. The CDR3 reads CATHEGLHTGELFF. The DNA for the CDR3 is TGCGCCACACACGAGGGACTACACACCGGGGAGCTGTTTTTT.

J is TRBJ1-5 and V is TRBV25-1; the D gene is possibly TRBD1 (5 bases). Trimming left V 8 bases short and J 4 bases short, with 15 bases between. CDR1 and CDR2 from the germline V gene are MGHDK and SYGVNS. The CDR3 consists of 14 residues. CDR3 residues: CASGGPSDNQPQHF. The CDR3 DNA follows: TGTGCCAGCGGGGGACCGTCAGATAATCAGCCCCAGCATTTT.

The chain recombines TRBV20-1 with TRBJ2-7; 8 bases agree with TRBD1. The V gene's germline CDR1 is DFQATT and CDR2 SNEGSKA (reference sequence). The CDR3 sequence is 11 residues long. Trimming took 5 bases from V and 8 from J; bases not matched to a gene: 5. CDR3 residues: CSAGGQAKQYF. The CDR3 region has the DNA TGCAGTGCTGGGGGACAGGCCAAGCAGTACTTC.

This clone was seen only a few times. CDR3: CSVELPGATNEKLFF. The CDR3 DNA reads as TGCAGCGTTGAATTGCCCGGAGCGACTAATGAAAAACTGTTTTTT. The V gene is TRBV29-1, the J gene TRBJ1-4, with unresolved D. The CDR3 is 15 amino acids. V was trimmed by 2 bases and J by 2 bases, leaving 12 bases between them. Germline CDR1 reads SQVTM; CDR2 reads ANQGSEA.

The chain joins TRBV11-2 to TRBJ2-7, with 8 bases matching TRBD1. The CDR3 consists of 15 residues. V was pared by 5 bases and J by 4 bases, with 10 bases of the junction left unmatched. Germline CDR1 and CDR2: SGHAT and FQNNGV. CDR3 amino acids: CASSTPDRGGYEQYF. In DNA, the CDR3 is TGTGCCAGCAGCACCCCCGACAGGGGTGGGTACGAGCAGTACTTC.

This rearrangement joins TRBV28 to TRBJ1-5; D remains unclear. The V and J ends lost 3 bases and 0 bases respectively, with 12 bases between them. This CDR3 spans 16 amino acids. Germline lookup yields CDR1 MDHEN and CDR2 SYDVKM. The CDR3 is CASSFTHSNSNQPQHF. CDR3 DNA: TGTGCCAGCAGTTTTACGCACAGTAATAGCAATCAGCCCCAGCATTTT.

This rearrangement joins TRBV7-8 to TRBJ2-2; TRBD1 agrees at 7 bases. The CDR3 has 16 amino acids. The V segment lost 1 base and the J segment 7 bases; nucleotides outside the gene matches: 9. The germline V gene has CDR1 SGHVS and CDR2 FQNEAQ. The CDR3 DNA is TGTGCCAGCAGCTTAGTGCCTAAGGGGGCCATCGGGGAGCTGTTTTTT. This codes for CASSLVPKGAIGELFF.

V usage is TRBV10-3 and J usage is TRBJ1-1; D call uncertain. The CDR3 consists of 13 residues. CDR1 is ENHRY and CDR2 is SYGVKD in the germline V gene. The V end lost 4 bases, the J end lost 2 bases, and 8 bases lay between the germline ends. The CDR3 loop is CAISGAGNTEAFF. CDR3 nucleotides: TGTGCCATCAGTGGGGCTGGAAACACTGAAGCTTTCTTT.

This clone was observed many times. The chain carries TRBV5-4 and TRBJ1-1, with a weak D call TRBD1 (5 bases). The germline gives CDR1 SGHNT, CDR2 YYREEE (reference sequence). The CDR3 has 11 amino acids. Trimming took off 6 bases at V and 6 bases at J, with 9 bases between the two ends. CDR3 DNA sequence: TGTGCCAGCACGTGGGGCTCTGAAGCTTTCTTT. This codes for CASTWGSEAFF.

V and J are TRBV6-6 and TRBJ1-4; possibly TRBD1 for D (6 bases). Germline assignment: CDR1 MNHNY and CDR2 SVGAGI (reference sequence). The CDR3 loop spans 13 amino acids. Trimming cost V 7 bases and J 8 bases, with 14 bases left between them. The CDR3: CASMGGAGEKLFF. The CDR3, as DNA: TGTGCCAGCATGGGGGGCGCAGGGGAAAAACTGTTTTTT.

This chain connects TRBV7-2 to TRBJ2-5; D might be TRBD2 (7 bases). The germline CDR1 and CDR2 sequences are SGHTA and FQGNSA. The V end lost 1 base, the J end lost 6 bases, and 12 bases lay between the germline ends. The CDR3 is 14 residues long. The chain's CDR3 is CASSLVGGGKTQYF. The CDR3 DNA reads as TGTGCCAGCAGCTTAGTAGGGGGAGGGAAGACCCAGTACTTC.

The chain uses TRBV19 and TRBJ2-1, with D possibly TRBD2 on 5 matching bases. CDR3 length: 16 amino acids. Germline CDR1 reads LNHDA; CDR2 reads SQIVND (reference sequence). V was shortened by 2 bases and J by 6 bases, with 17 bases between the two germline ends. The chain's CDR3 is CASSITPGLPSNEQFF. Here the CDR3 DNA reads TGTGCCAGTAGTATAACCCCGGGATTACCTAGCAATGAGCAGTTCTTC. The variable domain in full, with the rest retrieved from reference TRBV19 and TRBJ2-1, is DGGITQSPKYLFRKEGQNVTLSCEQNLNHDAMYWYRQDPGQGLRLIYYSQIVNDFQKGDIAEGYSVSREKKESFPLTVTSAQKNPTAFYLCASSITPGLPSNEQFFGPGTRLTVL.

This clone was seen just once. The chain uses TRBV5-6 and TRBJ2-7, with 7 bases aligning to TRBD2. This CDR3 is 13 amino acids long. Trimming took 4 bases from V and 7 from J; bases not matched to a gene: 8. Looked up from germline, CDR1 is SGHDT and CDR2 is YYEEEE. CDR3 protein: CASSPLTSREQYF. CDR3 nucleotides: TGTGCCAGCAGCCCACTGACTAGCAGGGAGCAGTACTTC.

The chain carries TRBV27 and TRBJ2-7; D call uncertain. CDR3 length: 13 amino acids. Trimming pared 4 bases from V and 1 base from J, leaving 8 bases between. CDR1 and CDR2 (germline): MNHEY, SMNVEV (reference sequence). The CDR3 DNA reads TGTGCCAGCAGTTCAGCCGGATCCTACGAGCAGTACTTC. Encoded protein: CASSSAGSYEQYF.

The chain couples TRBV9 to TRBJ2-1; tentative D call: TRBD2 (5 bases). The CDR3 length is 15 residues. CDR1 SGDLS and CDR2 YYNGEE come from the germline V gene. V was cut by 0 bases and J by 0 bases, with 7 bases left in between. CDR3 sequence reads: CASSVGAASYNEQFF. Here the CDR3 DNA reads TGTGCCAGCAGCGTAGGAGCGGCCTCCTACAATGAGCAGTTCTTC.